This T cell receptor beta chain stems from a study of control samples from healthy donors and cancer patients. TCRdb's copy holds only in-frame clones and misses some; the assay was immunoSEQ multiplex PCR. The table lists 85,000 to 95,000 clones, approximately 82% of them singletons. V dropped 4 bases and J dropped 0; count of bases not matched to a gene: 7. The CDR3 is 15 amino acids. Germline-derived CDR1 and CDR2 are SGHNT and YYREEE (reference sequence). This clone was recorded a few times. The TCR sequence derives from a woman aged 60-75 years in good health. V gene TRBV5-4 combines with J gene TRBJ2-7, with 7 bases fitting TRBD1. Specimen: blood. CDR3: CASSKTGSPSYEQYF. CDR3 nucleotide sequence: TGTGCCAGCAGCAAGACAGGGTCCCCCTCCTACGAGCAGTACTTC. The whole variable domain, filled in from reference TRBV5-4 and TRBJ2-7, reads ETGVTQSPTHLIKTRGQQVTLRCSSQSGHNTVSWYQQALGQGPQFIFQYYREEENGRGNFPPRFSGLQFPNYSSELNVNALELDDSALYLCASSKTGSPSYEQYFGPGTRLTVT.